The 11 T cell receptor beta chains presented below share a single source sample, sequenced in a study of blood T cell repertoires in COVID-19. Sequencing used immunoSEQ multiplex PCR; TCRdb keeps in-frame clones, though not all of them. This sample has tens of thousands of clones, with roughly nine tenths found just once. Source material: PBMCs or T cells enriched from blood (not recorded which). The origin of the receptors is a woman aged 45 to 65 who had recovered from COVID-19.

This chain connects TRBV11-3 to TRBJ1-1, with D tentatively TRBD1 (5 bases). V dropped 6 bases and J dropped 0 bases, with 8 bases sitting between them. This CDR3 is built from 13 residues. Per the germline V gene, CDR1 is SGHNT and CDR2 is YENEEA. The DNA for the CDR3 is TGTGCCAGCAGTGGACAAATGAACACTGAAGCTTTCTTT. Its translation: CASSGQMNTEAFF.

In nucleotides, the CDR3 is TGTGCCAGCAGCCCCACAGGGCGATTGCAGTATTTT. The encoded protein is CASSPTGRLQYF. The rearrangement uses TRBV7-9 and TRBJ2-3; D might be TRBD1 (6 bases). Germline lookup yields CDR1 SEHNR and CDR2 FQNEAQ (reference sequence). The CDR3 contains 12 residues. V lost 5 bases, J lost 11 bases, and 14 bases lay in between.

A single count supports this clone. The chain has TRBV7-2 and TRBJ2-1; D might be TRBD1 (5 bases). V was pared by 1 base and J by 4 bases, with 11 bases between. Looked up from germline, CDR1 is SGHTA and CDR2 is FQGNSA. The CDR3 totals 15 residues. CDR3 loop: CASSLGQGPYNEQFF. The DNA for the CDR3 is TGTGCCAGCAGCTTAGGGCAGGGTCCTTACAATGAGCAGTTCTTC.

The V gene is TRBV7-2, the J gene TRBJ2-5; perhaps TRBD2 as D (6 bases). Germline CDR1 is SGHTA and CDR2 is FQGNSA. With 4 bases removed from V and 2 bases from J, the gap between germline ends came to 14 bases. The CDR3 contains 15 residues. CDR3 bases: TGTGCCAGCAGCTCCCCAGTGGGGGGTCAAGAGACCCAGTACTTC. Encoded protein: CASSSPVGGQETQYF. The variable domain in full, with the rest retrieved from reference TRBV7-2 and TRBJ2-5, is GAGVSQSPSNKVTEKGKDVELRCDPISGHTALYWYRQSLGQGLEFLIYFQGNSAPDKSGLPSDRFSAERTGGSVSTLTIQRTQQEDSAVYLCASSSPVGGQETQYFGPGTRLLVL.

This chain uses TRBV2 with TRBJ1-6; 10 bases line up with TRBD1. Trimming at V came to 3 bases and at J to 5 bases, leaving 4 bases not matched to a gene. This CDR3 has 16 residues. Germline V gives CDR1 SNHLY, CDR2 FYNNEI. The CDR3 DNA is TGTGCCAGCAGTGAGCGACAGGGGGCGGATAATTCACCCCTCCACTTT. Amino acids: CASSERQGADNSPLHF.

Written as DNA, the CDR3 is TGTGCCAGCAGTCTACGGGGGGCTTACTCCTACGAGCAGTACTTC. This translates into CASSLRGAYSYEQYF. The rearrangement links TRBV28 to TRBJ2-7; the D gene is possibly TRBD2 (7 bases). The V gene's germline CDR1 is MDHEN and CDR2 SYDVKM. This CDR3 has 15 residues. V lost 5 bases to trimming and J lost 0 bases, with 14 bases between them.

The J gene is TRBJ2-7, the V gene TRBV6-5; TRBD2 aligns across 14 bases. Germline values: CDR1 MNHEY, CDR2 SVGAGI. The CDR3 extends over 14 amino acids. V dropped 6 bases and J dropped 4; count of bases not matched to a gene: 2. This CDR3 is CASRGTSGGYEQYF. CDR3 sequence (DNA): TGTGCCAGCAGGGGGACTAGCGGGGGATACGAGCAGTACTTC.

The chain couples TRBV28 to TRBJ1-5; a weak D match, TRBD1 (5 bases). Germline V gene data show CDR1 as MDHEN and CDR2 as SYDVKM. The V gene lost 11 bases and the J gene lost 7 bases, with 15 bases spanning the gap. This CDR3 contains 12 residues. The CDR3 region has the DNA TGTGCCGGGCAGGGTATGGGACAGCCCCAGCATTTT. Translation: CAGQGMGQPQHF.

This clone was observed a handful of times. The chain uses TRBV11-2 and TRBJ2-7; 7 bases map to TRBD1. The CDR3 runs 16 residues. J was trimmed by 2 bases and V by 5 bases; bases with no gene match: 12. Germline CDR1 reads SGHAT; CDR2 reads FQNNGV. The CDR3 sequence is CASSPLRRQGTYEQYF. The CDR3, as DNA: TGTGCCAGCAGCCCTTTAAGGAGACAGGGAACCTACGAGCAGTACTTC.

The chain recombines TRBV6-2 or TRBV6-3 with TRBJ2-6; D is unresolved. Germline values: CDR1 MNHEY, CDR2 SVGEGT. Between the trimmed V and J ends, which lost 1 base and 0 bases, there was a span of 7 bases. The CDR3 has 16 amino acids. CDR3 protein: CASSYYIYSGANVLTF. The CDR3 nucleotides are TGTGCCAGCAGTTACTATATATACTCTGGGGCCAACGTCCTGACTTTC.

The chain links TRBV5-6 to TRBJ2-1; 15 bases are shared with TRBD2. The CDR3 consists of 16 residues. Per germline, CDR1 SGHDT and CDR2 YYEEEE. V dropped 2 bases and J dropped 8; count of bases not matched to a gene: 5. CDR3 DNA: TGTGCCAGCAGCTTCGGGACTAGCGGGAGGAGGGATGAGCAGTTCTTC. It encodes CASSFGTSGRRDEQFF.